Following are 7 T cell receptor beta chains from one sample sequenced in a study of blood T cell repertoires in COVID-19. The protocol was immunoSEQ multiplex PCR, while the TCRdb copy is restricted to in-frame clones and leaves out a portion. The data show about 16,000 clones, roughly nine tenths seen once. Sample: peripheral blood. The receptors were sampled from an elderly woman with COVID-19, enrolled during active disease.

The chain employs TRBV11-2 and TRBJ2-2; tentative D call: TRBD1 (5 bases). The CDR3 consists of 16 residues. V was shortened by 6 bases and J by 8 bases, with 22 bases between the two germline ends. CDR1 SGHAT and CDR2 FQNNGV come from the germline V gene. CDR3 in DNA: TGTGCCAGCAGGAGTTACGGAAGGGTAGGGGCGGGGGAGCTGTTTTTT. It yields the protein CASRSYGRVGAGELFF.

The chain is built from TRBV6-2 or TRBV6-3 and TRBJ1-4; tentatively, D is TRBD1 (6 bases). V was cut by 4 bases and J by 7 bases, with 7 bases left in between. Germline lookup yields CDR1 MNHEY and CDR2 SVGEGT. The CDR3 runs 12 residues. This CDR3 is CASSSQGEKLFF. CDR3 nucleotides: TGTGCCAGCAGTTCACAGGGTGAAAAACTGTTTTTT.

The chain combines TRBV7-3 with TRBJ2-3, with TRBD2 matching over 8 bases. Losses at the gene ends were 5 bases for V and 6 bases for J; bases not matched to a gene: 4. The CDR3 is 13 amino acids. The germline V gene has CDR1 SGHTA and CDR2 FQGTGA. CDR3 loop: CASSVEREDTQYF. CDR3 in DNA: TGTGCCAGCAGCGTTGAGCGGGAGGATACGCAGTATTTT.

The CDR3 coding sequence is TGCGCCAGCAGCTTGGGACTAGCGGGATTGGAGCAGTTCTTC. Its translation: CASSLGLAGLEQFF. The J gene is TRBJ2-1, the V gene TRBV5-1; TRBD2 agrees at 11 bases. The CDR3 length is 14 residues. Unmatched junction bases numbered 3, after V lost 0 bases and J lost 10 bases. In germline, CDR1 is SGHRS, CDR2 YFSETQ.

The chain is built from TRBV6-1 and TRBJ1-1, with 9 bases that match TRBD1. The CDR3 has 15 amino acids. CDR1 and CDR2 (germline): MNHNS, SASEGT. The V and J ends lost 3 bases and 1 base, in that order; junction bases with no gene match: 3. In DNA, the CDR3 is TGTGCCAGCAGTGACCAGACAGGGGGGAACACTGAAGCTTTCTTT. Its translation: CASSDQTGGNTEAFF.

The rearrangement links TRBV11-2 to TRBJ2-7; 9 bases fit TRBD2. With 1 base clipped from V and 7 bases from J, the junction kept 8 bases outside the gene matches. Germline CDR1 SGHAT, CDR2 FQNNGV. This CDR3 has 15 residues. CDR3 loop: CASSLGVAGDGEQYF. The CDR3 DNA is TGTGCCAGCAGCTTAGGGGTAGCGGGGGATGGAGAGCAGTACTTC.

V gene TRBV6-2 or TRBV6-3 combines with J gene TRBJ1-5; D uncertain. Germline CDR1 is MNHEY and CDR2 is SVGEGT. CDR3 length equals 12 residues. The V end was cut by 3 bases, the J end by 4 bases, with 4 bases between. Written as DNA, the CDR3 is TGTGCCAGCAGTTATATAAATCAGCCCCAGCATTTT. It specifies CASSYINQPQHF.